The clone carrying this T cell receptor beta chain has more than one count but fewer than ten. The sample is drawn from a study of T cells in Graves' hyperthyroidism and ophthalmopathy. TCR beta CDR3 regions were amplified from RNA transcripts. The HTBI primer set drove a first-round RT-PCR of the TCR CDR3. MiXCR was run by TCRdb on the multiplex PCR reads, yielding one entry per CDR3 protein. The data show hundreds of thousands of distinct CDR3 sequences, approximately 19% seen once. The germline gives CDR1 LGHDT, CDR2 YNNKEL (reference sequence). Trimming took off 3 bases at V and 5 bases at J, with 13 bases between the two ends. This CDR3 has 14 amino acids.

This receptor was identified in a woman aged 50 to 65 with Graves' hyperthyroidism that later progressed to Graves' ophthalmopathy. Sample: blood. The chain couples TRBV3-1 to TRBJ2-5; the D gene is possibly TRBD1 (6 bases). The CDR3 protein is CASSHGAGDETQYF. DNA of the CDR3: TGTGCCAGCAGCCATGGTGCAGGGGACGAGACCCAGTACTTC.